This T cell receptor beta chain derives from a study of T cells in localized non-small cell lung cancer. Looked up from germline, CDR1 is SGHTA and CDR2 is FQGNSA. Deletions cut 5 bases from V and 0 bases from J, with 7 bases between. The CDR3 totals 13 residues. Overall study results and limits: Clonality peaked in uninvolved adjacent lung rather than tumor. Density of T cells in blood, when higher, went with longer overall survival. Because researchers sequenced only one region of the tumor, heterogeneity is still possible. The appearance of a median about 62 of the top 100 tumor clones was seen in adjacent lung.

Points on this clone: Its specificity is not known.

Produced via immunoSEQ multiplex PCR; TCRdb's table is partial and in-frame only. The top ten clones hold over 11% of a sample with 1,300 to 1,500 clones, roughly 25% of them seen once. The rearrangement joins TRBV7-2 to TRBJ1-1; no reliable D call. The material sequenced was lung tumor tissue, taken before any cancer treatment. The TCR sequence derives from a woman between 40 and 69 years old with stage I lung adenocarcinoma. Here the CDR3 reads CASSPGMNTEAFF. In DNA form, the CDR3 reads TGTGCCAGCAGCCCAGGCATGAACACTGAAGCTTTCTTT.